This T cell receptor beta chain is drawn from a study of CD8+CD57+ T cells in acquired aplastic anemia. This CDR3 contains 15 residues. Trimming removed 4 bases from V and 5 bases from J; junction bases left unmatched: 10. Germline CDR1 is SGDLS and CDR2 is YYNGEE. It was patients with CD8+CD57+ cell expansion by flow cytometry who were chosen for sequencing. Severe acquired aplastic anemia affected all patients. No patient had been given any therapy when blood was sampled. CDR3 and TCR beta VDJ profiling relied on genomic DNA as the template. In TCRdb, the reads were re-called with MiXCR into one record per CDR3 protein. The sample comprises over 150,000 distinct CDR3 sequences, 45% to 60% of which are singletons, and over 10% rests with the top ten.

J is TRBJ2-7 and V is TRBV9, with TRBD2 identical over 9 bases. The source of this sequence is a human donor with aplastic anemia. The sequenced sample was sorted CD4+, CD8+, or CD8+CD57+ T cells (not recorded which) from PBMCs. The CDR3 is CASSRSGTSIHEQYF. The CDR3 DNA follows: TGTGCCAGCAGCCGTTCCGGGACTAGCATCCACGAGCAGTACTTC.